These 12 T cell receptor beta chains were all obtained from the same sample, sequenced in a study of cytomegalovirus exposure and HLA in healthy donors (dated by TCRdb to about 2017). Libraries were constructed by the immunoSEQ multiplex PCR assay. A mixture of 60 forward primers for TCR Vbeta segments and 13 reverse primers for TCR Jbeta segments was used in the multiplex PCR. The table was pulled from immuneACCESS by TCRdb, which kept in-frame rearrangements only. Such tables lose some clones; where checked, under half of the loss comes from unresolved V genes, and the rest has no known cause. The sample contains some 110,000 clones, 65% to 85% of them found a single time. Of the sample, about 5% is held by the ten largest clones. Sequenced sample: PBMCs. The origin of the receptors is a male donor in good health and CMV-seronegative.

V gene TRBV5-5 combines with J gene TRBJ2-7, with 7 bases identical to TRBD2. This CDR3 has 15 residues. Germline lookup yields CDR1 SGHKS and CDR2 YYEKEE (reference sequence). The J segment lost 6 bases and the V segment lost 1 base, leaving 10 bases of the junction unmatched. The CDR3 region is CASSLRAGVLPEQYF. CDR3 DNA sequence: TGTGCCAGCAGCTTGAGGGCGGGAGTCCTCCCCGAGCAGTACTTC.

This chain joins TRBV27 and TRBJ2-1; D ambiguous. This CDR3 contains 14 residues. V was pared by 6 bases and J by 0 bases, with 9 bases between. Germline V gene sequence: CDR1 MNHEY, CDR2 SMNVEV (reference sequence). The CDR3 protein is CASRSTGSYNEQFF. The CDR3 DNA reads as TGTGCCAGCAGGTCGACGGGCTCCTACAATGAGCAGTTCTTC.

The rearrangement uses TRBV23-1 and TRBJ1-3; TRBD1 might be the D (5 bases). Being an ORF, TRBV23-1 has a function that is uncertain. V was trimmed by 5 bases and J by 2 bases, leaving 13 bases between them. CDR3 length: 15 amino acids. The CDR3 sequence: CASSNPTGTGNTIYF. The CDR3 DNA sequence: TGCGCCAGCAGTAACCCTACAGGTACTGGAAACACCATATATTTT.

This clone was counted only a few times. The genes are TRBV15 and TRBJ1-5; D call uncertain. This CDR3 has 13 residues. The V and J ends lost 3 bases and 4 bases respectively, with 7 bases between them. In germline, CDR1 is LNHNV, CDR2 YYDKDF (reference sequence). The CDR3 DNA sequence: TGTGCCACCAGCAGCCGCGCTAATCAGCCCCAGCATTTT. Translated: CATSSRANQPQHF.

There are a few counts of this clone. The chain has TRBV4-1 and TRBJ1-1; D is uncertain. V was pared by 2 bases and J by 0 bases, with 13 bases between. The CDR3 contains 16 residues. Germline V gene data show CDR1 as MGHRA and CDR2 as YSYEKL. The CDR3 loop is CASSQSSTVMNTEAFF. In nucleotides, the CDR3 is TGCGCCAGCAGCCAATCCTCTACAGTGATGAACACTGAAGCTTTCTTT.

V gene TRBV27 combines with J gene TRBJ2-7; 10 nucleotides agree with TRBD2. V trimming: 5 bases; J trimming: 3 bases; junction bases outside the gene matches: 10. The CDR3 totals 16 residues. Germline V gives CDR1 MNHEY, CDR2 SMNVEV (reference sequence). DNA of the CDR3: TGTGCCAGCAGTAGCCCTAGCGGGAGCAGTATCTACGAGCAGTACTTC. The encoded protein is CASSSPSGSSIYEQYF.

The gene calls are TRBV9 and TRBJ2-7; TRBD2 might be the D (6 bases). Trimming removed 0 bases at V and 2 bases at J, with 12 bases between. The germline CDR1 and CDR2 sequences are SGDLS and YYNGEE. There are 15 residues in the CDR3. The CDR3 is CASSVAGTLTYEQYF. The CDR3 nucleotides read TGTGCCAGCAGCGTAGCCGGGACTTTGACCTACGAGCAGTACTTC.

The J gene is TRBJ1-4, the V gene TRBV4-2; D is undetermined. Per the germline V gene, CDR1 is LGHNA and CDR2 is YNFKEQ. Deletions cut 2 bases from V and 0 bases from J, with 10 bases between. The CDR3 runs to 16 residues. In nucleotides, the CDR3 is TGTGCCAGCAGCCAAAGCCGAGGCACAACTAATGAAAAACTGTTTTTT. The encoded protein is CASSQSRGTTNEKLFF.

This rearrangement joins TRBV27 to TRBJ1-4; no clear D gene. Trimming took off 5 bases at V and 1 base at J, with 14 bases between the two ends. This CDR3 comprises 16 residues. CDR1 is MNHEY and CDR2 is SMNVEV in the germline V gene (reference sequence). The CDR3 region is CASSLRSGGTNEKLFF. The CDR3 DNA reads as TGTGCCAGCAGTCTTAGGTCGGGAGGAACTAATGAAAAACTGTTTTTT.

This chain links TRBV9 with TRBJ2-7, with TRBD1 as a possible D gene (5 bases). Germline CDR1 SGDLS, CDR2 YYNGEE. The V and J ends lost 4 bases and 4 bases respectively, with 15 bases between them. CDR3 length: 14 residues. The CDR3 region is CASSPVAGPYEQYF. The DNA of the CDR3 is TGTGCCAGCAGCCCGGTTGCAGGGCCTTACGAGCAGTACTTC.

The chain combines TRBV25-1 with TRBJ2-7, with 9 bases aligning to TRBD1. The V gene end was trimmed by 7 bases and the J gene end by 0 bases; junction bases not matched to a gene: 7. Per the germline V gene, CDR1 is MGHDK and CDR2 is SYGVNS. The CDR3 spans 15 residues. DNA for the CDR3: TGTGCCAGCACAAAAGGACAGGGGTACTCCTACGAGCAGTACTTC. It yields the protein CASTKGQGYSYEQYF.

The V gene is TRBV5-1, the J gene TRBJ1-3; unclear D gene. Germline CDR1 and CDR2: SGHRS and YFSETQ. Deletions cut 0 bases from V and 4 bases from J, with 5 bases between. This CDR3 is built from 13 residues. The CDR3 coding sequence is TGCGCCAGCAGCTTGGAGCCCGGAAACACCATATATTTT. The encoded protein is CASSLEPGNTIYF.